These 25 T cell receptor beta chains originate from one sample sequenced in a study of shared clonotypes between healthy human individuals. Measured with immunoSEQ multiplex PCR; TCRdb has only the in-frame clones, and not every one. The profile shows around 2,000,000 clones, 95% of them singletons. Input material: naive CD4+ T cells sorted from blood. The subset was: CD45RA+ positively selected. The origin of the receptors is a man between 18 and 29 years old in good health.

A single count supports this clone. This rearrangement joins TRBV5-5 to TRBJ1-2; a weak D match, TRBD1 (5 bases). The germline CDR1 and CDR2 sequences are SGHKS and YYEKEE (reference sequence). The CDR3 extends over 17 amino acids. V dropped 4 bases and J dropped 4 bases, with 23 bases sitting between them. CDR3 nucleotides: TGTGCCAGCAGCCGAGATAAACAGGTCTCGGGAATCTATGGCTACACCTTC. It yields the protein CASSRDKQVSGIYGYTF.

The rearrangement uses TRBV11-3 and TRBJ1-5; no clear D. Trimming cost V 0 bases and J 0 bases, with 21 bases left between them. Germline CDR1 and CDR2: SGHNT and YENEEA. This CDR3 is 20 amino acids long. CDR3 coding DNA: TGTGCCAGCAGCTTAGATCTTGAGGGCTGTAAGGCGTGTAGCAATCAGCCCCAGCATTTT. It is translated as CASSLDLEGCKACSNQPQHF.

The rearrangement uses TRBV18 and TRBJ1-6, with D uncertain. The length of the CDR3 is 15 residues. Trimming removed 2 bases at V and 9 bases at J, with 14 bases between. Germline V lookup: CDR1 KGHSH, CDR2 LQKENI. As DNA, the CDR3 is TGTGCCAGCTCACCAGAAGCTGGGGATGGTTCACCCCTCCACTTT. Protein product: CASSPEAGDGSPLHF. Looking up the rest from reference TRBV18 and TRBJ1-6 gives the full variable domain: NAGVMQNPRHLVRRRGQEARLRCSPMKGHSHVYWYRQLPEEGLKFMVYLQKENIIDESGMPKERFSAEFPKEGPSILRIQQVVRGDSAAYFCASSPEAGDGSPLHFGNGTRLTVT.

The CDR3 region is CASSEGYDYGYTF. The CDR3 DNA sequence: TGTGCCAGCAGTGAAGGGTACGACTATGGCTACACCTTC. This rearrangement joins TRBV28 to TRBJ1-2, with D uncertain. Germline V lookup: CDR1 MDHEN, CDR2 SYDVKM. Trimming removed 5 bases at V and 3 bases at J, with 10 bases between. CDR3 size: 13 residues.

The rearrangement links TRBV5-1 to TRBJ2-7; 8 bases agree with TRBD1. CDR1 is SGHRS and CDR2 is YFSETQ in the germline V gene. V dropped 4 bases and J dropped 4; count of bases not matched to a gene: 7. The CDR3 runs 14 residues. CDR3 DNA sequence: TGCGCCAGCAGCGTACCGGGACAGGCTTACGAGCAGTACTTC. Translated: CASSVPGQAYEQYF.

The CDR3 sequence: CASSFYRFLSGEQYF. For the CDR3, the DNA is TGTGCCAGCAGCTTTTACAGGTTTCTCAGTGGCGAGCAGTACTTC. The V and J genes are TRBV11-2 and TRBJ2-7; tentatively, D is TRBD1 (5 bases). This CDR3 region has 15 residues. Per germline, CDR1 SGHAT and CDR2 FQNNGV. V was trimmed by 3 bases and J by 6 bases, leaving 18 bases between them.

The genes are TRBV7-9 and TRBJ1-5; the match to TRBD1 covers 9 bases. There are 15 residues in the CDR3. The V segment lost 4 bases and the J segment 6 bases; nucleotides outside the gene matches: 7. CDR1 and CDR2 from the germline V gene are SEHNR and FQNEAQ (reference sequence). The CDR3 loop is CASSSGTGRLQPQHF. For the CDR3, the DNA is TGTGCCAGCAGCTCCGGGACAGGGAGACTTCAGCCCCAGCATTTT.

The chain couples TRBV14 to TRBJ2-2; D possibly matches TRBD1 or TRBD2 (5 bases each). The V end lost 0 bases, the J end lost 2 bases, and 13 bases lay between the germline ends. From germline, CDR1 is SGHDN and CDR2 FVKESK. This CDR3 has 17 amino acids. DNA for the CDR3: TGTGCCAGCAGCCAAGATCTGAGGGGCGTTAACACCGGGGAGCTGTTTTTT. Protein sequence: CASSQDLRGVNTGELFF.

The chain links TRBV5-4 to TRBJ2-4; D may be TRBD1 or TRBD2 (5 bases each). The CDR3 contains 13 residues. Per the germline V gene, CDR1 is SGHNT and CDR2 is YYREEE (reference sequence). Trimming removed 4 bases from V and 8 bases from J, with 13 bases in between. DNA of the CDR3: TGTGCCAGCAGCACGTTTTTGGGGGACATTCAGTACTTC. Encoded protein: CASSTFLGDIQYF.

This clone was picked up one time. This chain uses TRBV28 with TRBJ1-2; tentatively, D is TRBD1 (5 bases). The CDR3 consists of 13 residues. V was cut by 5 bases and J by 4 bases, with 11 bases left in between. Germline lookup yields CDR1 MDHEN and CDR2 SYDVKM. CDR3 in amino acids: CASSPDSVYGYTF. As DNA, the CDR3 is TGTGCCAGCAGTCCCGACAGTGTCTATGGCTACACCTTC.

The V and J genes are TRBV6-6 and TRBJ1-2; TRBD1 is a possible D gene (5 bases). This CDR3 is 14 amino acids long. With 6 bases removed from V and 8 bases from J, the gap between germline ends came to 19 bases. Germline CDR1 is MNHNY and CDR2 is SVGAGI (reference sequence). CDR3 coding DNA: TGTGCCAGCAGCCCTCGGGGAGGGGAGGGGGGCTACACCTTC. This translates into CASSPRGGEGGYTF.

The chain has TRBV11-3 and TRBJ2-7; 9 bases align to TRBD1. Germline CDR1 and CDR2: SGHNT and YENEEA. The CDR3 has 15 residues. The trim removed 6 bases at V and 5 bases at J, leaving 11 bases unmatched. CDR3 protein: CASSRGQGGVDEQYF. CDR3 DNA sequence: TGTGCCAGCAGTAGGGGACAGGGCGGCGTAGACGAGCAGTACTTC.

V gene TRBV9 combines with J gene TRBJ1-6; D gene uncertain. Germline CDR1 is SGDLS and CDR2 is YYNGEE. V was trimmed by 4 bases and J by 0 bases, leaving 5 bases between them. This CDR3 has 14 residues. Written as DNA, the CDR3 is TGTGCCAGCAGCCAAAGCTCCTATAATTCACCCCTCCACTTT. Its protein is CASSQSSYNSPLHF.

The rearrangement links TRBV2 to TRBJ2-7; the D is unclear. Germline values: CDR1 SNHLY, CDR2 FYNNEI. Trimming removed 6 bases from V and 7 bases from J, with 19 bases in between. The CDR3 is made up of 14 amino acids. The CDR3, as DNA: TGTGCCAGCAGCCCCGGGTCGAGGCCCTGGGAGCAGTACTTC. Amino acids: CASSPGSRPWEQYF.

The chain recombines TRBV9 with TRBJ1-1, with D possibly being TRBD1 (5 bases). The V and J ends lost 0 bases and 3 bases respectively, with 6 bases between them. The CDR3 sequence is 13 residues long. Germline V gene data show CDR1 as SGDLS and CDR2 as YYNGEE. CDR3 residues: CASSVGTYTEAFF. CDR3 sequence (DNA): TGTGCCAGCAGCGTAGGGACATACACTGAAGCTTTCTTT. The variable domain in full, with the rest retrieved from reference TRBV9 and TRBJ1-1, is DSGVTQTPKHLITATGQRVTLRCSPRSGDLSVYWYQQSLDQGLQFLIQYYNGEERAKGNILERFSAQQFPDLHSELNLSSLELGDSALYFCASSVGTYTEAFFGQGTRLTVV.

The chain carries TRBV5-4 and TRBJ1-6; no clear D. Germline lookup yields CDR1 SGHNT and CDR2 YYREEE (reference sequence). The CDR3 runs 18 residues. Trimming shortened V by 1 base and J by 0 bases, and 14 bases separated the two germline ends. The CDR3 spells CASSLWATPSSYNSPLHF. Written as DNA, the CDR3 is TGTGCCAGCAGCTTGTGGGCGACTCCGAGCTCCTATAATTCACCCCTCCACTTT.

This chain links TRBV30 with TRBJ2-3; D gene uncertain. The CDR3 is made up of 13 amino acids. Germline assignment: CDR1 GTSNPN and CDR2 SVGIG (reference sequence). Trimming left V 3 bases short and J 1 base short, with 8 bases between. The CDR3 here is CAWRVWRTDTQYF. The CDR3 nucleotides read TGTGCCTGGAGAGTGTGGCGCACAGATACGCAGTATTTT.

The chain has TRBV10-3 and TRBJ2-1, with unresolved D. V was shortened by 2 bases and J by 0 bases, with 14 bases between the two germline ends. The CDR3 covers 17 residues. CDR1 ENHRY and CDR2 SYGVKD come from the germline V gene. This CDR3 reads CAISEAHSYSSYNEQFF. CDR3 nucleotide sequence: TGTGCCATCAGTGAGGCCCACTCCTATAGCTCCTACAATGAGCAGTTCTTC.

DNA of the CDR3: TGTGCCATCAGTGAGCCGACAGGGGACAATGAGCAGTTCTTC. Translated: CAISEPTGDNEQFF. The V and J genes are TRBV10-3 and TRBJ2-1, with TRBD1 matching over 8 bases. Trimming took 2 bases from V and 5 from J; bases not matched to a gene: 2. The V gene's germline CDR1 is ENHRY and CDR2 SYGVKD. The CDR3 contains 14 residues.

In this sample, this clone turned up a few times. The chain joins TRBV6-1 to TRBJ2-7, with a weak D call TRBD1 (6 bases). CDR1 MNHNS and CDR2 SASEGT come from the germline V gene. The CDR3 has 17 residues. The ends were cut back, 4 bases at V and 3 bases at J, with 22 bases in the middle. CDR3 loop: CASSAGDFRKFGYEQYF. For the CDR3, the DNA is TGTGCCAGCAGTGCAGGGGATTTCCGTAAATTTGGCTACGAGCAGTACTTC.

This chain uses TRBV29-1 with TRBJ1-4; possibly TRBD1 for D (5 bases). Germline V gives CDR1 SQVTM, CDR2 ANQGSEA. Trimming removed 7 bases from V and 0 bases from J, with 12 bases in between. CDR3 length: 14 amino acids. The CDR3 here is CSAVTDSTNEKLFF. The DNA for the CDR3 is TGCAGCGCCGTGACAGACTCAACTAATGAAAAACTGTTTTTT.

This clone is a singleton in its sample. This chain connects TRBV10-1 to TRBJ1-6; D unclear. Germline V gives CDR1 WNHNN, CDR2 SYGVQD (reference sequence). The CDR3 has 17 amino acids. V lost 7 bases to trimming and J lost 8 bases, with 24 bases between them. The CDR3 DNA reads TGCGCCAGCACCCCCCGCGGAGTCTTTCAGGAGTATTCACCCCTCCACTTT. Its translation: CASTPRGVFQEYSPLHF.

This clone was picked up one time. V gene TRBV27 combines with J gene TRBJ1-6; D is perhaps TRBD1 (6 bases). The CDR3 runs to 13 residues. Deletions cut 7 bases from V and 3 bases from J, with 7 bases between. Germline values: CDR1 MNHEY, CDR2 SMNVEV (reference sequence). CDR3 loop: CASKGGYNSPLHF. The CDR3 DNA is TGTGCCAGCAAGGGGGGCTATAATTCACCCCTCCACTTT.

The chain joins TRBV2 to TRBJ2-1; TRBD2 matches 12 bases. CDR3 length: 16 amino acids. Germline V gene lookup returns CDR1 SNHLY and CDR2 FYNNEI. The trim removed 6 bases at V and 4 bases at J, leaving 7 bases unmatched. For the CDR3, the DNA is TGTGCCAGCAGAGGAACTAGCGGGGGGCAATACAATGAGCAGTTCTTC. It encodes CASRGTSGGQYNEQFF.

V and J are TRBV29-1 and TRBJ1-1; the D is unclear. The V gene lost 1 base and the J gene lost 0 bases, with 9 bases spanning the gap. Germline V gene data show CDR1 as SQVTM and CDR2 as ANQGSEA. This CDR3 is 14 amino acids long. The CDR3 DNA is TGCAGCGTTGAAGGGACGTTCATGAACACTGAAGCTTTCTTT. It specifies CSVEGTFMNTEAFF.